The rows below give T cell receptor beta chains drawn from one sample of a study of HIV-infected patients and healthy controls. TCRdb re-called the 5' RACE reads through MiXCR, storing one row per CDR3 protein. This table has more than 60,000 distinct CDR3 sequences, roughly 19% appearing once. Material: CD4+ T cells from blood. The receptors were sampled from a human donor in good health. Both conserved end residues are part of each CDR3. The D gene is left open where the match is weak. The listing skips clone size in some rows; elsewhere it reads once, few, many or a size class.

DNA,CDR3,V,J,size,D
TGTGCCACCAGCAGAGATCAAGAGACCCAGTACTTC,CATSRDQETQYF,TRBV15,TRBJ2-5,many,NA
TGTGCCAGCAGTGCGCAGGGTGAGAACACTGAAGCTTTCTTT,CASSAQGENTEAFF,TRBV2,TRBJ1-1,many,NA
TGTGCCTGGAGTGCCGGGGGTACGCAGTATTTT,CAWSAGGTQYF,TRBV30,TRBJ2-3,NA,NA
TGTGCCAGCAGTTACTTTAGGGGAGGGTCAACTAATGAAAAACTGTTTTTT,CASSYFRGGSTNEKLFF,TRBV6-5,TRBJ1-4,NA,NA
TGCAGCGTTACCCGGGACAGGGTCCAGTACTTC,CSVTRDRVQYF,TRBV29-1,TRBJ2-4,once,TRBD1
TGTGCCAGCAGCTTAAGGACAGGGAGTCCCACAGATACGCAGTATTTT,CASSLRTGSPTDTQYF,TRBV7-3,TRBJ2-3,many,TRBD1
TGTGCCAGCAGCCCCCGTCCTGACAGGAGCCGTCAAGAGACCCAGTACTTC,CASSPRPDRSRQETQYF,TRBV7-8,TRBJ2-5,many,NA
TGCGCCAGCAGCCAAGATGAGGGTACCCCTGGGTATGGCTACACCTTC,CASSQDEGTPGYGYTF,TRBV4-1,TRBJ1-2,NA,NA
TGTGCCAGCAGTTACTCACAGGGAGGGGACACTGAAGCTTTCTTT,CASSYSQGGDTEAFF,TRBV6-5,TRBJ1-1,NA,NA
TGTGCCAGCTCACCCACGAGGAGGGACGGCACTGAAGCTTTCTTT,CASSPTRRDGTEAFF,TRBV18,TRBJ1-1,many,NA
TGTGCCAGCAGCTGGGACAGGGATCCTGGCTACACCTTC,CASSWDRDPGYTF,TRBV5-4,TRBJ1-2,NA,TRBD1
TGTGCCAGCAGCTTAGCCTGGGACAGTGACATGAACACTGAAGCTTTCTTT,CASSLAWDSDMNTEAFF,TRBV7-9,TRBJ1-1,few,TRBD1
TGCAGTGCTCGCCGAGCAGGCATCCAGGGGACCCAGTACTTC,CSARRAGIQGTQYF,TRBV20-1,TRBJ2-5,many,NA
TGTGCCAGCAGCGTAGGAGTCGGTAACGAGCAGTACTTC,CASSVGVGNEQYF,TRBV9,TRBJ2-7,NA,NA
TGCAGCGTTGCCACAGGGGCTAACTATGGCTACACCTTC,CSVATGANYGYTF,TRBV29-1,TRBJ1-2,NA,TRBD1
TGCAGCGCTGCGGGAGCGCGGGAGAGCTACGAGCAGTACTTC,CSAAGARESYEQYF,TRBV29-1,TRBJ2-7,many,TRBD2
TGTGCCAGCAGTCTAGACAAGTCACAAGAGACCCAGTACTTC,CASSLDKSQETQYF,TRBV6-1,TRBJ2-5,many,NA
TGTGCCAGCAGCTTGGGCGGGAGACACCAGCCCCAGCATTTT,CASSLGGRHQPQHF,TRBV7-9,TRBJ1-5,few,NA
TGTGCCAGCAGCCGGGACTATCCCTACAATGAGCAGTTCTTC,CASSRDYPYNEQFF,TRBV3-1,TRBJ2-1,many,TRBD2
TGCAGTGCTAGGGTAGGCTCTGGAAACACCATATATTTT,CSARVGSGNTIYF,TRBV20-1,TRBJ1-3,few,NA
TGTGCCAGCAGTTTATTTGGTAGCGGGAGGGCCTTCGGAGAGACCCAGTACTTC,CASSLFGSGRAFGETQYF,TRBV12-3/TRBV12-4,TRBJ2-5,NA,TRBD2
TGCAGTGCCTATGAGGGGGGCGCAGATACGCAGTATTTT,CSAYEGGADTQYF,TRBV20-1,TRBJ2-3,NA,NA
TGTGCCAGCAGCTTAGGGTTCGGCGGGAGGTCCTCCTACAATGAGCAGTTCTTC,CASSLGFGGRSSYNEQFF,TRBV7-9,TRBJ2-1,few,TRBD2
TGTGCCAGCAGCGAGGGACAGTACACAGATACGCAGTATTTT,CASSEGQYTDTQYF,TRBV5-4,TRBJ2-3,NA,TRBD1
TGCGCCAGCAGCTTCACAGGGGACGACACTGAAGCTTTCTTT,CASSFTGDDTEAFF,TRBV5-1,TRBJ1-1,many,TRBD1
TGTGCCAGCAGTTTATTGGGCATCACTCTTAAGGCCACTGAAGCTTTCTTT,CASSLLGITLKATEAFF,TRBV27,TRBJ1-1,many,NA
TGCAGCGTTGAAGAACGAGTAGCTTTCTTT,CSVEERVAFF,TRBV29-1,TRBJ1-1,NA,NA
TGCAGTGCTAGGGCGAATGAGGGTTACGGAAACACCATATATTTT,CSARANEGYGNTIYF,TRBV20-1,TRBJ1-3,few,NA
TGCGCCAGCAGCTTACAAACAGGGCTGATGAACACTGAAGCTTTCTTT,CASSLQTGLMNTEAFF,TRBV5-1,TRBJ1-1,few,NA
TGCAGTGCTAGAAAAACAGGGCAGGGCTCCTATAATTCACCCCTCCACTTT,CSARKTGQGSYNSPLHF,TRBV20-1,TRBJ1-6,many,NA
TGTGCCAGCAGCTCCCTAAGACTAGCCCGGGGGGTAGGGGAGCTGTTTTTT,CASSSLRLARGVGELFF,TRBV11-2,TRBJ2-2,NA,TRBD2